These 3 T cell receptor beta chains originate from one sample sequenced in a study of molecular identifiers for immune sequencing clone quantification. TCRdb re-analysed the PCR reads in MiXCR, keeping a single row per CDR3 protein. This table holds hundreds of thousands of distinct CDR3 sequences, about 21% found once. Sequenced: naive CD8+ T cells from blood, with Jurkat cell RNA spiked in. The subset was: FACS-sorted CD8+CD4-CCR7+CD45RA+ naive T cells. These receptors were collected from a human donor in good health. Some libraries in this study had Jurkat cell RNA spiked in.

This clonotype was seen repeatedly, ten times or more. J is TRBJ2-5 and V is TRBV4-3; 8 bases are a match to TRBD1. CDR1 LGHNA and CDR2 YSLEER come from the germline V gene. This CDR3 is built from 15 residues. With 4 bases clipped from V and 2 bases from J, the junction kept 6 bases outside the gene matches. CDR3 residues: CASSRRDRSQETQYF. The DNA for the CDR3 is TGCGCCAGCAGCCGCCGGGACAGGTCACAAGAGACCCAGTACTTC.

This clonotype was counted ten times or more. The chain carries TRBV28 and TRBJ2-5; 7 positions agree with TRBD1. V trimming: 2 bases; J trimming: 2 bases; junction bases outside the gene matches: 2. The CDR3 spans 14 residues. In germline, CDR1 is MDHEN, CDR2 SYDVKM. The CDR3 here is CASSLDRVQETQYF. The CDR3 DNA follows: TGTGCCAGCAGTTTAGACAGGGTTCAAGAGACCCAGTACTTC.

At least ten counts were recorded for this clonotype. V usage is TRBV6-5 and J usage is TRBJ2-2; D gene unclear. Germline V lookup: CDR1 MNHEY, CDR2 SVGAGI. The CDR3 sequence is 13 residues long. Trimming took off 0 bases at V and 7 bases at J, with 6 bases between the two ends. The CDR3 nucleotides are TGTGCCAGCAGTTACTCCCTTGGCGGGGAGCTGTTTTTT. It translates to CASSYSLGGELFF.